These 17 T cell receptor beta chains originate from one sample sequenced in a study of beta chain features in type 1 diabetes. Overall study findings and caveats: Shorter TCRB CDR3s, moderately but significantly so, were found in Type 1 diabetes patients in all four CD4+ subsets.

These receptors have no identified antigens. Since all of the isolated RNA was reverse transcribed, expressed TCRB transcripts were what got sequenced. Clones were read by immunoSEQ multiplex PCR, and TCRdb kept only the in-frame ones, dropping some. The sample shows 640,000 or so clones, 13% of them seen only once. Sequencing input: naive CD4+ T cells from blood. These receptors were taken from a man younger than 35 with type 1 diabetes.

This clone showed up just a few times. The rearrangement joins TRBV30 to TRBJ2-3; 8 bases line up with TRBD2. Germline assignment: CDR1 GTSNPN and CDR2 SVGIG (reference sequence). The CDR3 runs to 15 residues. The V gene end was trimmed by 4 bases and the J gene end by 8 bases; junction bases not matched to a gene: 14. CDR3 nucleotides: TGTGCCTGGACTCTCGGAGCGGGGGTTCTAAGTACGCAGTATTTT. Its translation is CAWTLGAGVLSTQYF.

This clone was found a few times. CDR3 region: CASSQGGGREQFF. For the CDR3, the DNA is TGTGCCAGCAGCCAAGGGGGGGGCCGTGAGCAGTTCTTC. The J gene is TRBJ2-1, the V gene TRBV25-1; D perhaps matches TRBD2 (7 bases). Germline CDR1 MGHDK, CDR2 SYGVNS. V was trimmed by 6 bases and J by 9 bases, leaving 15 bases between them. The CDR3 length is 13 residues.

Only a few counts were recorded for this clone. The sample has other DNA sequences that encode this CDR3 too. The rearrangement links TRBV29-1 to TRBJ1-2; TRBD1 might be the D (5 bases). This CDR3 region has 12 residues. Germline V lookup: CDR1 SQVTM, CDR2 ANQGSEA. V lost 6 bases and J lost 2, with 10 bases in between. The CDR3 bases are TGCAGCGTAAGGGGTTTGAACTATGGCTACACCTTC. This translates into CSVRGLNYGYTF.

The chain combines TRBV4-1 with TRBJ2-7; weak D call: TRBD2 (6 bases). The V end lost 0 bases, the J end lost 3 bases, and 12 bases lay between the germline ends. Germline V CDR1 and CDR2: MGHRA, YSYEKL. The CDR3 extends over 15 amino acids. CDR3 sequence: CASSQEWGVSYEQYF. CDR3 coding DNA: TGCGCCAGCAGCCAAGAATGGGGGGTCAGCTACGAGCAGTACTTC.

V and J are TRBV2 and TRBJ1-4, with no clear D. Germline V lookup: CDR1 SNHLY, CDR2 FYNNEI. The length of the CDR3 is 13 residues. V shed 4 bases and J shed 8 bases, with 11 bases lying between them. CDR3 residues: CASSAEYGEKLFF. The DNA for the CDR3 is TGTGCCAGCAGTGCGGAGTATGGGGAAAAACTGTTTTTT.

The chain couples TRBV7-3 to TRBJ2-6; unclear D gene. The CDR3 covers 18 residues. Germline CDR1 SGHTA, CDR2 FQGTGA. V lost 5 bases to trimming and J lost 2 bases, with 19 bases between them. The CDR3 DNA is TGTGCCAGCAGCGTACAGCAGATCCCCATTCCTGGGGCCAACGTCCTGACTTTC. Translated: CASSVQQIPIPGANVLTF.

The rearrangement joins TRBV29-1 to TRBJ2-1; unclear D gene. The CDR3 extends over 13 amino acids. In germline, CDR1 is SQVTM, CDR2 ANQGSEA. Trimming left V 7 bases short and J 7 bases short, with 17 bases between. CDR3 amino acids: CSAHFFVLNEQFF. CDR3 bases: TGCAGCGCCCATTTCTTCGTACTAAATGAGCAGTTCTTC.

CDR3 protein: CAWSTLDTQYF. CDR3 sequence (DNA): TGTGCCTGGAGTACATTAGATACGCAGTATTTT. V gene TRBV30 combines with J gene TRBJ2-3; D is uncertain. The CDR3 is made up of 11 amino acids. V was cut by 2 bases and J by 5 bases, with 5 bases left in between. From germline, CDR1 is GTSNPN and CDR2 SVGIG (reference sequence). Together with reference TRBV30 and TRBJ2-3, the CDR3 gives the full variable domain: SQTIHQWPATLVQPVGSPLSLECTVEGTSNPNLYWYRQAAGRGLQLLFYSVGIGQISSEVPQNLSASRPQDRQFILSSKKLLLSDSGFYLCAWSTLDTQYFGPGTRLTVL.

The genes are TRBV30 and TRBJ2-3; either TRBD1 or TRBD2 may supply D (5 bases each). V lost 3 bases to trimming and J lost 6 bases, with 16 bases between them. Germline loops: CDR1 GTSNPN, CDR2 SVGIG (reference sequence). The CDR3 is 14 residues long. The CDR3 spells CAWRWQAGADTQYF. The DNA of the CDR3 is TGTGCCTGGAGATGGCAGGCCGGGGCCGATACGCAGTATTTT.

This clone was recorded a few times. The chain uses TRBV7-2 and TRBJ1-3; 7 nucleotides agree with TRBD1. V gave up 5 bases and J gave up 0 bases; unmatched junction bases: 4. The CDR3 covers 15 residues. Germline CDR1 is SGHTA and CDR2 is FQGNSA. The CDR3 DNA sequence: TGTGCCAGCAGCGCGGGACAGCCCTCTGGAAACACCATATATTTT. Protein: CASSAGQPSGNTIYF.

The chain has TRBV25-1 and TRBJ1-1; D not resolved. This CDR3 has 13 residues. The V and J ends lost 1 base and 6 bases respectively, with 9 bases between them. Germline V CDR1 and CDR2: MGHDK, SYGVNS. CDR3 protein: CASSELSTAEAFF. DNA of the CDR3: TGTGCCAGCAGTGAATTGAGTACAGCTGAAGCTTTCTTT.

This rearrangement joins TRBV6-5 to TRBJ1-5, with D uncertain. The CDR3 sequence is 14 residues long. The V gene's germline CDR1 is MNHEY and CDR2 SVGAGI. V lost 4 bases and J lost 5, with 12 bases in between. CDR3: CASSSREGYQPQHF. In DNA form, the CDR3 reads TGTGCCAGCAGTTCCCGCGAGGGTTATCAGCCCCAGCATTTT.

In regard to this clone: The identical CDR3 is also encoded by other nucleotide sequences in the sample. The chain has TRBV7-9 and TRBJ2-1; D perhaps matches TRBD2 (6 bases). Trimming took 5 bases from V and 2 from J, leaving 10 bases between them. This CDR3 region has 14 residues. CDR1 and CDR2 (germline): SEHNR, FQNEAQ (reference sequence). The CDR3 DNA reads TGTGCCAGCAGCCTCTCGGGGGCCTACAATGAGCAGTTCTTC. Translated, it gives CASSLSGAYNEQFF. The full variable domain, in which reference TRBV7-9 and TRBJ2-1 provide the parts outside the CDR3, is DTGVSQNPRHKITKRGQNVTFRCDPISEHNRLYWYRQTLGQGPEFLTYFQNEAQLEKSRLLSDRFSAERPKGSFSTLEIQRTEQGDSAMYLCASSLSGAYNEQFFGPGTRLTVL.

The V call is TRBV29-1, the J call TRBJ1-2; D is uncertain. Trimming took off 3 bases at V and 4 bases at J, with 0 bases between the two ends. Germline values: CDR1 SQVTM, CDR2 ANQGSEA. This CDR3 comprises 9 residues. CDR3 nucleotide sequence: TGCAGCGTTGACTATGGCTACACCTTC. Translation gives CSVDYGYTF.

This clone appeared a few times. This chain uses TRBV28 with TRBJ2-3; D possibly matches TRBD1 or TRBD2 (5 bases each). Between the trimmed V and J ends, which lost 8 bases and 2 bases, there was a span of 14 bases. This CDR3 has 14 residues. The germline CDR1 and CDR2 sequences are MDHEN and SYDVKM. For the CDR3, the DNA is TGTGCCAGCCCCGTGGGGGTTCCCACAGATACGCAGTATTTT. Its translation is CASPVGVPTDTQYF.

V usage is TRBV5-4 and J usage is TRBJ1-2; 9 bases fit TRBD1. V was pared by 1 base and J by 7 bases, with 5 bases of the junction left unmatched. Germline V CDR1 and CDR2: SGHNT, YYREEE (reference sequence). The CDR3 is 14 amino acids. Here the CDR3 DNA reads TGTGCCAGCAGCTTGACGGGACAGGGCCCTGGCTACACCTTC. It yields the protein CASSLTGQGPGYTF.

This sequence joins TRBV29-1 and TRBJ2-5; 10 bases line up with TRBD1. CDR1 is SQVTM, CDR2 ANQGSEA, per germline. The CDR3 has 15 residues. Trimming cost V 4 bases and J 2 bases; bases outside gene matches: 7. CDR3 DNA sequence: TGCAGCGTTGTGGGACAGGGGCCCCTACAAGAGACCCAGTACTTC. It codes for CSVVGQGPLQETQYF. Full variable domain (outside the CDR3, taken from reference TRBV29-1 and TRBJ2-5): SAVISQKPSRDICQRGTSLTIQCQVDSQVTMMFWYRQQPGQSLTLIATANQGSEATYESGFVIDKFPISRPNLTFSTLTVSNMSPEDSSIYLCSVVGQGPLQETQYFGPGTRLLVL.